This T cell receptor (beta chain) came from a study of shared clonotypes between healthy human individuals. Study conclusions and caveats: The sole specimen, blood, was sampled, and tissue repertoires likely differ.

Around 100 million PBMCs were counted before genomic DNA extraction. CDR3 size: 15 residues. Per germline, CDR1 SGHRS and CDR2 YFSETQ. Trimming removed 4 bases at V and 4 bases at J, with 12 bases between. Many counts were recorded for this clone. The antigen is undetermined. The genomic DNA of each subset was split evenly across several immunoSEQ plates. Amplification in unsorted PBMC replicate PCRs started from about 320 ng DNA, which equals roughly 27,000 T cell genomes. Sequencing used immunoSEQ multiplex PCR; TCRdb keeps in-frame clones, though not all of them. The data hold fewer than 600,000 clones, with more than 70% observed a single time.

V and J are TRBV5-1 and TRBJ2-6; D is ambiguous. The material sequenced was PBMCs. The TCR comes from a woman aged 40 to 49 in good health. Some clones in this sample may be carry-over from other donors' samples. CDR3 in amino acids: CASSPALGGANVLTF. For the CDR3, the DNA is TGCGCCAGCAGCCCAGCCCTAGGAGGGGCCAACGTCCTGACTTTC.